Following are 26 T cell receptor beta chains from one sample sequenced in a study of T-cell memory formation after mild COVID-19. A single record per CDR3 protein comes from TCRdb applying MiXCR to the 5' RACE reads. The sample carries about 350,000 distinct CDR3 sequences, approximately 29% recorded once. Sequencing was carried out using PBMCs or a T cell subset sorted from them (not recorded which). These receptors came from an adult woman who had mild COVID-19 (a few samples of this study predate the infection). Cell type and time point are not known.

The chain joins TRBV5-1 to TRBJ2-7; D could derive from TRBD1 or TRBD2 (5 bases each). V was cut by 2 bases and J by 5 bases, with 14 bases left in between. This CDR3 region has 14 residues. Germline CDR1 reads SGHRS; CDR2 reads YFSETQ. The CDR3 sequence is CASSFDAGRNEQYF. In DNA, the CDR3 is TGCGCCAGCAGCTTCGATGCAGGGAGAAACGAGCAGTACTTC.

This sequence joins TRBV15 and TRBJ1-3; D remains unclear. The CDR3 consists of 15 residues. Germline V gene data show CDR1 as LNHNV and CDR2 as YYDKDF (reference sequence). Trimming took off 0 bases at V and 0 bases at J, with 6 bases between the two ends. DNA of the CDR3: TGTGCCACCAGCAGAGACACCACCTCTGGAAACACCATATATTTT. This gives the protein CATSRDTTSGNTIYF.

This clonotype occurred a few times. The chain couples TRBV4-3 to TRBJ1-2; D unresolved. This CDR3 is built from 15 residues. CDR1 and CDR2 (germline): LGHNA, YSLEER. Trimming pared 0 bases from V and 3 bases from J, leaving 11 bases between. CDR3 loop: CASSQDENSHYGYTF. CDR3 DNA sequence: TGCGCCAGCAGCCAAGATGAGAACAGTCACTATGGCTACACCTTC.

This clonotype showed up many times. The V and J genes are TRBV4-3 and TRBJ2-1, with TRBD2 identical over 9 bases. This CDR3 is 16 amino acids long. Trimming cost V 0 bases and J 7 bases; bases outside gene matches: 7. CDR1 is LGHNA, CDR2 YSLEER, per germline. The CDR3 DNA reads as TGCGCCAGCAGCCAAGACCGAGCGGGAGGAATAAATGAGCAGTTCTTC. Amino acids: CASSQDRAGGINEQFF.

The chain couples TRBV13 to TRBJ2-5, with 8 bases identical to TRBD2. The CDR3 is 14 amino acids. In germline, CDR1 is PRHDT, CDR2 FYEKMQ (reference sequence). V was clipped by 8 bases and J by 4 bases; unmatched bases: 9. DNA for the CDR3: TGTGCCAGCGGGGGGCCTAGCGGGCGAGAGACCCAGTACTTC. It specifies CASGGPSGRETQYF.

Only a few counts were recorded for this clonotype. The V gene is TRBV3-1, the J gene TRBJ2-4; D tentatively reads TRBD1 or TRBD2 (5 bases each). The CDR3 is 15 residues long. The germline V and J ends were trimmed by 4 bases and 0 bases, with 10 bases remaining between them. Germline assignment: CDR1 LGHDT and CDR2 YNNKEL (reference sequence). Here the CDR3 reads CASSPGPLAKNIQYF. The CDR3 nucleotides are TGTGCCAGCAGCCCGGGACCCCTAGCCAAAAACATTCAGTACTTC.

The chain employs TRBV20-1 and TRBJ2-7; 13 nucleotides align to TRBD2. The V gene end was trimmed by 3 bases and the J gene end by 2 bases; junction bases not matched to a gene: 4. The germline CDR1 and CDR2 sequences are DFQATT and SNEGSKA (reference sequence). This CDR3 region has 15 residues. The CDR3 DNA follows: TGCAGTGCTAGCGGGACTAGCGGGATGGCCTACGAGCAGTACTTC. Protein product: CSASGTSGMAYEQYF.

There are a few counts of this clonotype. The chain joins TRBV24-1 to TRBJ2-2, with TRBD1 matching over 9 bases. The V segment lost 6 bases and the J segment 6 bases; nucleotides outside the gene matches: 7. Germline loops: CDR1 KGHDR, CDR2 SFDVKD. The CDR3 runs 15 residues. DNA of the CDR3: TGTGCCACCAGTCCGGGACAGGGTAGACCCGGGGAGCTGTTTTTT. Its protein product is CATSPGQGRPGELFF.

Here the CDR3 DNA reads TGTGCCAGCAGCTTCGGGACAGAGAATGAGCAGTTCTTC. Translated, it gives CASSFGTENEQFF. The rearrangement links TRBV7-9 to TRBJ2-1, with 7 positions matching TRBD1. Trimming removed 3 bases from V and 7 bases from J; junction bases left unmatched: 3. Germline V gene data show CDR1 as SEHNR and CDR2 as FQNEAQ (reference sequence). This CDR3 has 13 amino acids. The variable domain in full, completed from reference TRBV7-9 and TRBJ2-1, reads DTGVSQNPRHKITKRGQNVTFRCDPISEHNRLYWYRQTLGQGPEFLTYFQNEAQLEKSRLLSDRFSAERPKGSFSTLEIQRTEQGDSAMYLCASSFGTENEQFFGPGTRLTVL.

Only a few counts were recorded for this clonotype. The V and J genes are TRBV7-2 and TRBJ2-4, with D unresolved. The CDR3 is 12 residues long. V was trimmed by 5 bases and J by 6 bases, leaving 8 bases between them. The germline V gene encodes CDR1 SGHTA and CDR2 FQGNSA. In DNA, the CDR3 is TGTGCCAGCAGCCGAAAAGGAAACATTCAGTACTTC. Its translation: CASSRKGNIQYF.

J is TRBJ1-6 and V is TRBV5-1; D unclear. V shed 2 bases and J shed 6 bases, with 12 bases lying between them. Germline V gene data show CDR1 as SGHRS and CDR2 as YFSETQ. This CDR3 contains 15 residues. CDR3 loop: CASSFRESLNSPLHF. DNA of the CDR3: TGCGCCAGCAGCTTTCGCGAAAGCCTTAATTCACCCCTCCACTTT.

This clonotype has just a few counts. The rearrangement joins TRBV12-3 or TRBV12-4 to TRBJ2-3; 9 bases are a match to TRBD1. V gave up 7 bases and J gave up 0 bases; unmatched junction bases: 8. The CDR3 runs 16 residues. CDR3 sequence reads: CASIEQGAASTDTQYF. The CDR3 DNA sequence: TGTGCCAGCATCGAACAGGGGGCGGCTAGCACAGATACGCAGTATTTT.

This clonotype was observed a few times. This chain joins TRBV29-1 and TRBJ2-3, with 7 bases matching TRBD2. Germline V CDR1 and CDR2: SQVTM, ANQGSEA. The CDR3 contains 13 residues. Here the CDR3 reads CGGGTGRADTQYF. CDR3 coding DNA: TGCGGGGGAGGGACTGGTCGGGCAGATACGCAGTATTTT.

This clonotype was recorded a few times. Here the CDR3 reads CASSQTGGAQTQYF. The CDR3 nucleotides read TGTGCCAGCAGCCAAACTGGGGGGGCCCAGACCCAGTACTTC. The chain carries TRBV4-2 and TRBJ2-5; TRBD2 is a possible D gene (7 bases). V was cut by 2 bases and J by 6 bases, with 13 bases left in between. The CDR3 is 14 amino acids. Germline values: CDR1 LGHNA, CDR2 YNFKEQ.

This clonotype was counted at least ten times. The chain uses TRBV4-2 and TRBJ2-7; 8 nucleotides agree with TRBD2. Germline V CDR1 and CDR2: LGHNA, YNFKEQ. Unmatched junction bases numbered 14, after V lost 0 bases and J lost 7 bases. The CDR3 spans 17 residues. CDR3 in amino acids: CASSQDGAGGSTSEQYF. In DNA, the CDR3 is TGTGCCAGCAGCCAAGATGGCGCGGGGGGATCTACCTCGGAGCAGTACTTC.

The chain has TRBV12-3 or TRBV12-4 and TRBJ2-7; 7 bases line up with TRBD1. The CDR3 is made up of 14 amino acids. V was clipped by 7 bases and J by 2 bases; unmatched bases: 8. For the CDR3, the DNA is TGTGCCAGCACCACTGGGACAGTGACCTACGAGCAGTACTTC. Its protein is CASTTGTVTYEQYF.

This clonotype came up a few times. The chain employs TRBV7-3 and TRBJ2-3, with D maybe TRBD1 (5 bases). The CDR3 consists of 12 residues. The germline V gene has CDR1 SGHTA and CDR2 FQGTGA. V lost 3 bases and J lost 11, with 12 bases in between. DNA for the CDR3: TGTGCCAGCAGCTTGGACACTGGACAGCAGTATTTT. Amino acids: CASSLDTGQQYF. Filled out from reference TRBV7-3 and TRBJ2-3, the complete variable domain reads GAGVSQTPSNKVTEKGKYVELRCDPISGHTALYWYRQSLGQGPEFLIYFQGTGAADDSGLPNDRFFAVRPEGSVSTLKIQRTERGDSAVYLCASSLDTGQQYFGPGTRLTVL.

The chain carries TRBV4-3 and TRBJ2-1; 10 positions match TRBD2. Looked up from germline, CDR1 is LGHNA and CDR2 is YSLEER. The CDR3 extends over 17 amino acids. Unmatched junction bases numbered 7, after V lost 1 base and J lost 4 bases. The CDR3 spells CASSQVLSSGSYNEQFF. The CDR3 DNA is TGCGCCAGCAGCCAAGTCCTTTCTAGCGGGAGTTACAATGAGCAGTTCTTC.

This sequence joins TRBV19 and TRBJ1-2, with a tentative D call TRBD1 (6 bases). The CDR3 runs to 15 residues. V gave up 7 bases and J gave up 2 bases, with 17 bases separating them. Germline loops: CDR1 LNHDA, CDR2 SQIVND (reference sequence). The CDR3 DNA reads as TGTGCCAGTATTGGGACACCGGGGATGAACTATGGCTACACCTTC. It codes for CASIGTPGMNYGYTF.

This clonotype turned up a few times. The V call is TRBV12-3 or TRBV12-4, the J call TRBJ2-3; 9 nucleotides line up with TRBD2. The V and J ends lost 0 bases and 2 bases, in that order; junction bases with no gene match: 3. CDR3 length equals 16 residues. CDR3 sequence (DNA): TGTGCCAGCAGTTTAGCGGGCGGGGGGGCCACAGATACGCAGTATTTT. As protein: CASSLAGGGATDTQYF.

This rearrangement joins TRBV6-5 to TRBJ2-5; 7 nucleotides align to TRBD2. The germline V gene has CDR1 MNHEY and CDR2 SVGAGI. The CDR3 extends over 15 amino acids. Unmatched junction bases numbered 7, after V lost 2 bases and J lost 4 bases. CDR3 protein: CASSYSGISAETQYF. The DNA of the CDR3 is TGTGCCAGCAGTTACAGCGGGATCTCCGCAGAGACCCAGTACTTC.

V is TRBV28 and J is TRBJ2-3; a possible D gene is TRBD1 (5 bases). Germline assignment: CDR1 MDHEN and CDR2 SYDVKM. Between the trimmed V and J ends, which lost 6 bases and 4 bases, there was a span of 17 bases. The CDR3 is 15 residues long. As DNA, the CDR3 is TGTGCCAGCAGCCCCCCTCAGGGTCGGGCAGATACGCAGTATTTT. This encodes CASSPPQGRADTQYF.

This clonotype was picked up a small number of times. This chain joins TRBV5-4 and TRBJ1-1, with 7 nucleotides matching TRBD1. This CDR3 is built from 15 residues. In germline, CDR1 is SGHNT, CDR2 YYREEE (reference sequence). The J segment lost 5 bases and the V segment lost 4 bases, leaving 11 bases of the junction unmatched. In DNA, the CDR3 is TGTGCCAGCAGCGGTGGACAGGTCTTAGCGACTGAAGCTTTCTTT. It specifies CASSGGQVLATEAFF.

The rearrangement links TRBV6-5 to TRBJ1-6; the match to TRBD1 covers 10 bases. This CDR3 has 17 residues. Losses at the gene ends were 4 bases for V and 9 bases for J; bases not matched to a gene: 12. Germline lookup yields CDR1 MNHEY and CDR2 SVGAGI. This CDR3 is CASSSGQGSRSRSPLHF. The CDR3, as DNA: TGTGCCAGCAGTTCGGGACAGGGGAGTCGTAGCCGTTCACCCCTCCACTTT.

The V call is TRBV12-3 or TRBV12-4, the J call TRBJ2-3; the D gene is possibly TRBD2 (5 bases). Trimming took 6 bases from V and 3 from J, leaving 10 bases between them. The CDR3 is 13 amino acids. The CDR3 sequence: CASRSLVTDTQYF. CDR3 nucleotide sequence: TGTGCCAGCAGGTCACTAGTAACAGATACGCAGTATTTT.

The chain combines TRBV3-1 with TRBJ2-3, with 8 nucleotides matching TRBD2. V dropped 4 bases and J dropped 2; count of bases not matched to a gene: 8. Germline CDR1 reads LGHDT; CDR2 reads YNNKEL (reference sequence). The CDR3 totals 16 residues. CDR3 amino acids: CASSPLRGGVTDTQYF. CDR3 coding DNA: TGTGCCAGCAGCCCCCTTCGGGGGGGCGTCACAGATACGCAGTATTTT.